These T cell receptor beta chains were read from a single sample in a study of T cell clonotyping in hematopoietic cell transplantation. Generated by immunoSEQ multiplex PCR, the TCRdb table keeps only in-frame clones and is missing some. The sample has under 5,000 clones, around 18% seen once. The sequencing here drew on peripheral blood mononuclear cells, taken 30 days after allogeneic stem cell transplant. The receptors here all came from a male patient aged 45 to 59 who had an allogeneic stem cell transplant from a related donor, so the T cells may come from the graft donor. Some clones in this sample may be carry-over from other donors' samples. CDR3s include the opening cysteine and the closing phenylalanine or tryptophan. A D gene is named only where the DNA matches it firmly. Only some rows state a clone size, as once, few, many or a class for expanded clones.

cdr3_aa j_call clone_size v_call d_call
CANSSRGELNQPQHF TRBJ1-5 . TRBV5-4 .
CASSQDSMTATYEQYF TRBJ2-7 . TRBV14 .
CASSDPDRSYEQYF . . TRBV25-1 .
CASSLVAGNNYGYTF TRBJ1-2 few TRBV5-1 .
CASRPSWDSHGYTF TRBJ1-2 few TRBV25-1 TRBD1
CASGQRAGANVLTF TRBJ2-6 few TRBV27 .
CAILRVSGNTIYF TRBJ1-3 . TRBV6-6 .
CASSIDESYEQYF TRBJ2-7 . TRBV5-6 .
CASSQDNEGYTEAFF TRBJ1-1 few TRBV4-3 .
CAWRQGRGGYTF TRBJ1-2 . TRBV30 TRBD1
CASPRGETQYF TRBJ2-5 . TRBV30 .
CAWRDPTGAYGYTF TRBJ1-2 few TRBV30 .
CAWSTGEGSGEQYF TRBJ2-7 . TRBV30 .
CASSLSSYEQYF TRBJ2-7 medium-sized TRBV5-6 .
CAWRQGHYGYTF TRBJ1-2 . TRBV30 .
CASSQSPEQPQHF TRBJ1-5 few TRBV14 .
CSVDAGGREQYF TRBJ2-7 . TRBV29-1 TRBD1
CALSAVGTEAFF TRBJ1-1 once TRBV30 .
CASSQDRGGGTDTQYF TRBJ2-3 . TRBV4-2 TRBD2
CAWTRINNEQFF TRBJ2-1 . TRBV30 .
CAWSLGGEPQHF TRBJ1-5 . TRBV30 .
CAWSVRTGRNQPQHF TRBJ1-5 . TRBV30 TRBD1